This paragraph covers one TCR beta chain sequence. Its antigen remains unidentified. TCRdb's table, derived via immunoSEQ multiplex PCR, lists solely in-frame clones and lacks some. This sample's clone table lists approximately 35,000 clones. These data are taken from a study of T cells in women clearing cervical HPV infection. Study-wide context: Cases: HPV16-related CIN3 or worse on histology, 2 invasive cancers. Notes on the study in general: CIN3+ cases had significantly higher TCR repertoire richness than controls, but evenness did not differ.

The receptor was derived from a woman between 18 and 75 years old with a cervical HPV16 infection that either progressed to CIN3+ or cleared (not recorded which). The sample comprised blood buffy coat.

The covered CDR3 bases are TGTGCCATCACGGCTGCCAACGGGGGCTATGGC. Residues: CAITAANGGYG. In full, the CDR3 reads CAITAANGGYGYTF. J is TRBJ1-2 and V is TRBV10-3, with D possibly being TRBD1 (5 bases). Read sequence stops 3 residues before the CDR3 end, and the germline J gene provides the missing end. Deletions cut 7 bases from V and 4 bases from J, with 16 bases between. Germline V gives CDR1 ENHRY, CDR2 SYGVKD. The length of the CDR3 is 14 residues.